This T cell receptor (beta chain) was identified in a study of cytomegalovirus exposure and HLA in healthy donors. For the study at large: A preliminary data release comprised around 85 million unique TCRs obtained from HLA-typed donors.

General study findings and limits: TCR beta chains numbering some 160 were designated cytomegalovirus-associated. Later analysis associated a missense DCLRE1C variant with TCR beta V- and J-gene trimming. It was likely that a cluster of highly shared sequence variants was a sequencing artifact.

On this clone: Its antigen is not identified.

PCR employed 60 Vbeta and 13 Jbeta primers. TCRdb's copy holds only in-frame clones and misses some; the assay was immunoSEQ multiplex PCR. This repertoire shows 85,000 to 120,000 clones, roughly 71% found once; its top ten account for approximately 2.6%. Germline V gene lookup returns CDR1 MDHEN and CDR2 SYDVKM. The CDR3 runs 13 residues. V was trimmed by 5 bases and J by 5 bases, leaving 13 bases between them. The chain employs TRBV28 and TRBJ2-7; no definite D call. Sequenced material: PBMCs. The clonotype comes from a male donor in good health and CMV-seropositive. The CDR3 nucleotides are TGTGCCAGCAGTATCTCGGGTTTCCACGAGCAGTACTTC. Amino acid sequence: CASSISGFHEQYF.